This T cell receptor beta chain was recorded in a study of spatial heterogeneity in lung cancer. V was pared by 5 bases and J by 0 bases, with 4 bases between. This CDR3 region has 12 residues. CDR1 is SQVTM and CDR2 is ANQGSEA in the germline V gene. This clonotype was detected ten times or more. Time point noted: blood at routine non-recurrence follow-up after resection. Sequencing was performed on whole RNA extracted from tumor and nontumor lung tissue, or from frozen PBMC, and the material was left unsorted. MiXCR was run by TCRdb on the 5' RACE reads, yielding one entry per CDR3 protein. The table records some 120,000 distinct CDR3 sequences, 9.5% to 15% of them present only once.

The source is a male donor with early-stage non-small cell lung cancer. This chain joins TRBV29-1 and TRBJ2-2; D unclear. This specimen was PBMCs, taken at follow-up. In DNA, the CDR3 is TGCAGCGTTTCTGCGAACACCGGGGAGCTGTTTTTT. Translation: CSVSANTGELFF.